The text below deals with one T cell receptor beta chain. Its antigen is undetermined. Healthy donors of bone marrow made up the group. The sample comes from a study of cytomegalovirus exposure and HLA in healthy donors. Study as a whole: Unique TCRs numbering some 80 million, obtained from HLA-typed donors, made up an early data release.

CDR3 length: 14 residues. Trimming pared 5 bases from V and 0 bases from J, leaving 11 bases between. Germline CDR1 and CDR2: SGDLS and YYNGEE. Regarding the study as a whole: Diagnosis of cytomegalovirus status made by the classifier reportedly showed high specificity and sensitivity. Trimming of TCR beta V- and J-genes showed a link, identified in a later analysis, to a missense DCLRE1C variant.

PCR used 60 Vbeta primers and 13 Jbeta primers. TCRdb's table, derived via immunoSEQ multiplex PCR, lists solely in-frame clones and lacks some. The profile shows fewer than 200,000 clones, about nine tenths of them singletons. The chain couples TRBV9 to TRBJ1-1; TRBD1 is a possible D gene (6 bases). Sequencing was performed on PBMCs. This receptor was taken from a boy aged 2 to 10 in good health and CMV-seronegative. Here the CDR3 reads CASSFRGMNTEAFF. CDR3 coding DNA: TGTGCCAGCAGTTTTAGGGGGATGAACACTGAAGCTTTCTTT. Together with reference TRBV9 and TRBJ1-1, the CDR3 gives the full variable domain: DSGVTQTPKHLITATGQRVTLRCSPRSGDLSVYWYQQSLDQGLQFLIQYYNGEERAKGNILERFSAQQFPDLHSELNLSSLELGDSALYFCASSFRGMNTEAFFGQGTRLTVV.